Listed here are 4 T cell receptor beta chains from one sample, sequenced in a study of blood T cell repertoires in COVID-19. Using immunoSEQ multiplex PCR, the repertoire was profiled, and TCRdb retains in-frame clones only, with some absent. The sample has 350,000 to 450,000 clones; roughly 90% are singletons. The sequencing input was PBMCs or T cells enriched from blood (not recorded which). These receptor sequences come from a woman in her twenties or thirties who had recovered from COVID-19.

There are a few counts of this clone. V and J are TRBV24-1 and TRBJ2-1; possibly TRBD1 for D (6 bases). CDR3 length equals 14 residues. Germline values: CDR1 KGHDR, CDR2 SFDVKD. The V end was cut by 3 bases, the J end by 5 bases, with 10 bases between. CDR3 loop: CATSDATGNNEQFF. The CDR3 DNA follows: TGTGCCACCAGTGATGCGACAGGAAACAATGAGCAGTTCTTC.

The genes are TRBV7-3 and TRBJ1-1; TRBD1 matches 7 bases. This CDR3 has 14 amino acids. Germline loops: CDR1 SGHTA, CDR2 FQGTGA. V was pared by 3 bases and J by 3 bases, with 4 bases of the junction left unmatched. The CDR3: CASSFRGQYTEAFF. The CDR3 DNA reads as TGTGCCAGCAGCTTCCGGGGACAGTACACTGAAGCTTTCTTT.

CDR3 bases: TGCGCCAGCAGCTTAGGATCCTTACTAGCGGGACCGTTGGGTGAGCAGTTCTTC. Its translation is CASSLGSLLAGPLGEQFF. The chain links TRBV5-1 to TRBJ2-1; TRBD2 agrees at 10 bases. CDR3 length equals 18 residues. V lost 2 bases to trimming and J lost 9 bases; unmatched junction nucleotides: 17. Germline values: CDR1 SGHRS, CDR2 YFSETQ.

V usage is TRBV19 and J usage is TRBJ1-2, with 7 bases aligning to TRBD1. Germline CDR1 LNHDA, CDR2 SQIVND (reference sequence). The ends lost 6 bases at V and 6 bases at J; junction bases unmatched: 10. This CDR3 is 14 amino acids long. In nucleotides, the CDR3 is TGTGCCAGTAGCTCCGAGACAGGGTGGAATGGCTACACCTTC. Protein product: CASSSETGWNGYTF.